This entry lists 32 T cell receptor beta chains sequenced from one sample in a study of T cell responses to AZD1222 COVID-19 vaccine. Sequenced by immunoSEQ multiplex PCR; TCRdb stores in-frame clones only, minus some. The sample consists of 150,000 to 200,000 clones, approximately 93% of them appearing once. This specimen was peripheral blood, taken on day 0 of AZD1222 vaccination. The receptors shown here come from an adult in good health.

V gene TRBV14 combines with J gene TRBJ2-1; TRBD2 matches 14 bases. J gave up 7 bases and V 1 base, and 0 bases lay outside the gene matches. The CDR3 length is 15 residues. In germline, CDR1 is SGHDN, CDR2 FVKESK. The CDR3 protein is CASSQGLAGGNEQFF. The CDR3 bases are TGTGCCAGCAGCCAAGGACTAGCGGGAGGGAATGAGCAGTTCTTC. Using reference TRBV14 and TRBJ2-1 for the parts outside the CDR3, the full variable domain is EAGVTQFPSHSVIEKGQTVTLRCDPISGHDNLYWYRRVMGKEIKFLLHFVKESKQDESGMPNNRFLAERTGGTYSTLKVQPAELEDSGVYFCASSQGLAGGNEQFFGPGTRLTVL.

The chain couples TRBV6-5 to TRBJ2-7; TRBD2 is a possible D gene (6 bases). The CDR3 contains 14 residues. Per germline, CDR1 MNHEY and CDR2 SVGAGI. Trimming removed 1 base from V and 0 bases from J, with 7 bases in between. CDR3 sequence reads: CASSYFGSSYEQYF. The DNA for the CDR3 is TGTGCCAGCAGTTACTTCGGGAGCTCCTACGAGCAGTACTTC.

This clone was detected ten times or more. The chain recombines TRBV14 with TRBJ1-6; D gene ambiguous. Deletions cut 1 base from V and 14 bases from J, with 6 bases between. From germline, CDR1 is SGHDN and CDR2 FVKESK. CDR3 length: 11 residues. The chain's CDR3 is CASSQGRALHF. For the CDR3, the DNA is TGTGCCAGCAGCCAAGGGAGGGCCCTCCACTTT.

In DNA form, the CDR3 reads TGCGCCAGCAGCAACGCCGTGAGGACTAGTGGTAGTATGGGCTCCTACAATGAGCAGTTCTTC. This gives the protein CASSNAVRTSGSMGSYNEQFF. The gene calls are TRBV10-2 and TRBJ2-1; 7 bases agree with TRBD2. The germline CDR1 and CDR2 sequences are WSHSY and SAAADI. The V and J ends lost 6 bases and 0 bases, in that order; junction bases with no gene match: 23. The CDR3 sequence is 21 residues long.

The V gene is TRBV10-2, the J gene TRBJ2-2; D gene unclear. The V gene's germline CDR1 is WSHSY and CDR2 SAAADI. The CDR3 totals 14 residues. Between the trimmed V and J ends, which lost 7 bases and 4 bases, there was a span of 13 bases. The CDR3 nucleotides are TGCGCCAGCAAGAATAGGTCCCCCACCGGGGAGCTGTTTTTT. Encoded protein: CASKNRSPTGELFF.

V gene TRBV7-8 combines with J gene TRBJ2-7; TRBD1 aligns across 7 bases. The CDR3 length is 14 residues. Trimming at V came to 5 bases and at J to 1 base, leaving 5 bases not matched to a gene. CDR1 is SGHVS, CDR2 FQNEAQ, per germline. CDR3 sequence reads: CASSPPTGSYEQYF. CDR3 DNA sequence: TGTGCCAGCAGCCCCCCGACAGGGTCCTACGAGCAGTACTTC.

The rearrangement joins TRBV7-2 to TRBJ2-1; 12 bases line up with TRBD2. The CDR3 is made up of 16 amino acids. V was pared by 1 base and J by 7 bases, with 5 bases of the junction left unmatched. Per germline, CDR1 SGHTA and CDR2 FQGNSA. CDR3: CASSLEASGGANEQFF. CDR3 bases: TGTGCCAGCAGCTTAGAAGCTAGCGGGGGGGCAAATGAGCAGTTCTTC.

This clone was detected only once. The CDR3 DNA sequence: TGTGCCAGCAGATCCGGACTAGCGGGGGGGTTGGAGCAGTTCTTC. It encodes CASRSGLAGGLEQFF. This chain uses TRBV5-4 with TRBJ2-1, with 15 bases aligning to TRBD2. The CDR3 covers 15 residues. CDR1 is SGHNT and CDR2 is YYREEE in the germline V gene (reference sequence). V lost 5 bases, J lost 10 bases, and 7 bases stayed unmatched.

The rearrangement links TRBV6-5 to TRBJ1-6; unclear D gene. The ends were cut back, 0 bases at V and 5 bases at J, with 2 bases in the middle. CDR1 is MNHEY and CDR2 is SVGAGI in the germline V gene. The CDR3 runs 13 residues. The CDR3 spells CASSYSNNSPLHF. In DNA, the CDR3 is TGTGCCAGCAGTTACTCGAATAATTCACCCCTCCACTTT.

The V and J genes are TRBV5-6 and TRBJ2-7, with TRBD2 matching 8 bases. The CDR3 runs 13 residues. CDR1 and CDR2 (germline): SGHDT, YYEEEE. After removal of 7 bases from V and 6 bases from J, the junction contained 9 bases not matched to a gene. CDR3 sequence (DNA): TGTGCCAGCTCCGCCGGCGGGGGGTCCGAGCAGTACTTC. Its translation: CASSAGGGSEQYF.

The rearrangement uses TRBV5-5 and TRBJ1-6, with D possibly being TRBD1 (5 bases). The CDR3 spans 14 residues. Trimming took 2 bases from V and 8 from J, leaving 11 bases between them. Looked up from germline, CDR1 is SGHKS and CDR2 is YYEKEE (reference sequence). The CDR3 region is CASSLSGNHSPLHF. The DNA for the CDR3 is TGTGCCAGCAGCTTATCAGGGAATCATTCACCCCTCCACTTT.

The rearrangement uses TRBV18 and TRBJ1-3; possibly TRBD1 for D (6 bases). Trimming cost V 6 bases and J 0 bases, with 12 bases left between them. The CDR3 extends over 15 amino acids. The germline V gene has CDR1 KGHSH and CDR2 LQKENI. The CDR3 DNA is TGTGCCAGCTCGAAACAGGGAGACTCTGGAAACACCATATATTTT. Translated, it gives CASSKQGDSGNTIYF.

The gene calls are TRBV19 and TRBJ2-7, with TRBD2 identical over 8 bases. Germline CDR1 and CDR2: LNHDA and SQIVND (reference sequence). The CDR3 sequence is 12 residues long. V lost 5 bases, J lost 5 bases, and 2 bases stayed unmatched. The CDR3 DNA follows: TGTGCCAGTAGTGCGGGGGGAAACGAGCAGTACTTC. This sequence encodes CASSAGGNEQYF.

The chain links TRBV27 to TRBJ1-6; D remains ambiguous. Germline V CDR1 and CDR2: MNHEY, SMNVEV (reference sequence). V lost 4 bases and J lost 8, with 15 bases in between. The length of the CDR3 is 15 residues. The CDR3 region has the DNA TGTGCCAGCAGTTCCCCTAACGGGGTATATTCACCCCTCCACTTT. It codes for CASSSPNGVYSPLHF.

This clone was seen a handful of times. The chain is built from TRBV5-6 and TRBJ1-2; D is unresolved. Germline CDR1 and CDR2: SGHDT and YYEEEE. The CDR3 extends over 12 amino acids. V shed 3 bases and J shed 2 bases, with 5 bases lying between them. The CDR3 DNA follows: TGTGCCAGCAGCTCGGACAACTATGGCTACACCTTC. Translating it yields CASSSDNYGYTF.

The rearrangement joins TRBV11-2 to TRBJ2-2; 7 bases are a match to TRBD1. Germline CDR1 and CDR2: SGHAT and FQNNGV. The CDR3 covers 15 residues. The V and J ends lost 5 bases and 1 base, in that order; junction bases with no gene match: 4. The chain's CDR3 is CASSTGQRNTGELFF. The DNA for the CDR3 is TGTGCCAGCAGCACGGGACAGAGGAACACCGGGGAGCTGTTTTTT.

The chain uses TRBV5-1 and TRBJ1-1; D gene ambiguous. V lost 0 bases and J 1 base, leaving 7 bases between the germline ends. CDR3 size: 14 residues. Germline V gene data show CDR1 as SGHRS and CDR2 as YFSETQ. This CDR3 is CASSLGPQNTEAFF. The CDR3 DNA reads TGCGCCAGCAGCTTGGGTCCGCAGAACACTGAAGCTTTCTTT.

The CDR3 DNA sequence: TGCGCCAGCAGCTTGGCCGGGGGGACAGCGGATAATGAAAAACTGTTTTTT. This sequence encodes CASSLAGGTADNEKLFF. The rearrangement uses TRBV5-1 and TRBJ1-4; 7 nucleotides line up with TRBD1. CDR1 is SGHRS and CDR2 is YFSETQ in the germline V gene. V lost 0 bases and J lost 4; bases outside the gene matches: 9. The CDR3 totals 17 residues.

The J gene is TRBJ2-7, the V gene TRBV5-1; 8 positions agree with TRBD2. V lost 4 bases to trimming and J lost 1 base; unmatched junction nucleotides: 7. From germline, CDR1 is SGHRS and CDR2 YFSETQ. This CDR3 has 15 residues. The CDR3 loop reads CASSRGGHSSYEQYF. The CDR3 bases are TGCGCCAGCAGCCGGGGGGGCCACTCATCCTACGAGCAGTACTTC.

The chain carries TRBV7-9 and TRBJ1-2; 8 nucleotides agree with TRBD1. CDR1 is SEHNR, CDR2 FQNEAQ, per germline (reference sequence). J was trimmed by 6 bases and V by 5 bases; bases with no gene match: 5. The CDR3 covers 13 residues. This chain's CDR3 is CASSPWTGNGYTF. The CDR3 DNA is TGTGCCAGCAGCCCATGGACAGGGAATGGCTACACCTTC.

The chain links TRBV3-1 (or the pseudogene TRBV3-2) to TRBJ2-7; TRBD2 aligns across 10 bases. Germline values: CDR1 LGHDT, CDR2 YNNKEL (reference sequence). Trimming cost V 1 base and J 6 bases; bases outside gene matches: 9. The CDR3 has 16 residues. CDR3 sequence reads: CASSQGPGLADPEQYF. CDR3 sequence (DNA): TGTGCCAGCAGCCAAGGACCAGGACTAGCGGACCCCGAGCAGTACTTC.

CDR3 nucleotides: TGTGCCAGCAGTTACGAGGGGGCGGTGATCACTGAAGCTTTCTTT. Translated: CASSYEGAVITEAFF. This chain uses TRBV6-5 with TRBJ1-1; 7 bases agree with TRBD1. After removal of 2 bases from V and 4 bases from J, the junction contained 7 bases not matched to a gene. CDR3 length: 15 residues. Germline CDR1 is MNHEY and CDR2 is SVGAGI.

The CDR3 spells CASSPTSGVASYEQYF. DNA of the CDR3: TGCGCCAGCAGCCCGACTAGCGGGGTTGCCTCCTACGAGCAGTACTTC. The rearrangement links TRBV5-1 to TRBJ2-7; 11 positions agree with TRBD2. The CDR3 loop spans 16 amino acids. Germline V gene lookup returns CDR1 SGHRS and CDR2 YFSETQ. After removal of 4 bases from V and 0 bases from J, the junction contained 6 bases not matched to a gene.

The J gene is TRBJ1-4, the V gene TRBV15; D uncertain. Germline CDR1 LNHNV, CDR2 YYDKDF (reference sequence). The CDR3 covers 17 residues. V gave up 0 bases and J gave up 0 bases, with 11 bases separating them. The CDR3 region is CATSRDRVGTTNEKLFF. CDR3 coding DNA: TGTGCCACCAGCAGAGATCGGGTCGGGACAACTAATGAAAAACTGTTTTTT.

This clone has only a few counts. The V gene is TRBV10-1, the J gene TRBJ2-4, with D unresolved. The CDR3 is 15 residues long. Germline lookup yields CDR1 WNHNN and CDR2 SYGVQD (reference sequence). Between the trimmed V and J ends, which lost 2 bases and 1 base, there was a span of 9 bases. The CDR3 is CASSERQMAKNIQYF. CDR3 sequence (DNA): TGCGCCAGCAGTGAGCGGCAAATGGCCAAAAACATTCAGTACTTC.

The J gene is TRBJ2-7, the V gene TRBV5-1; D possibly corresponds to TRBD1 (6 bases). The CDR3 is made up of 13 amino acids. Germline V gene lookup returns CDR1 SGHRS and CDR2 YFSETQ. V was shortened by 1 base and J by 3 bases, with 8 bases between the two germline ends. The CDR3 region is CASSLLQGYEQYF. The CDR3 DNA reads TGCGCCAGCAGCTTGCTACAGGGCTACGAGCAGTACTTC.

The V and J genes are TRBV5-1 and TRBJ2-1; D is possibly TRBD2 (5 bases). Trimming stripped 4 bases from V and 5 bases from J, with 10 bases between. This CDR3 has 13 residues. The germline V gene has CDR1 SGHRS and CDR2 YFSETQ. This CDR3 is CASSPGLDNEQFF. CDR3 in DNA: TGCGCCAGCAGCCCTGGACTGGACAATGAGCAGTTCTTC. Variable domain in full (rest from reference TRBV5-1 and TRBJ2-1): KAGVTQTPRYLIKTRGQQVTLSCSPISGHRSVSWYQQTPGQGLQFLFEYFSETQRNKGNFPGRFSGRQFSNSRSEMNVSTLELGDSALYLCASSPGLDNEQFFGPGTRLTVL.

CDR3 loop: CASSLPTGDLGSPLHF. In DNA, the CDR3 is TGTGCCAGCAGCTTGCCCACAGGGGATTTGGGTTCACCCCTCCACTTT. The chain combines TRBV7-9 with TRBJ1-6, with TRBD1 identical over 7 bases. This CDR3 region has 16 residues. Germline loops: CDR1 SEHNR, CDR2 FQNEAQ (reference sequence). With 3 bases clipped from V and 9 bases from J, the junction kept 11 bases outside the gene matches.

This clone was recorded once. This chain joins TRBV12-3 or TRBV12-4 and TRBJ1-2, with D perhaps matching TRBD1 (6 bases). There are 12 residues in the CDR3. V was shortened by 2 bases and J by 8 bases, with 9 bases between the two germline ends. The CDR3 here is CASSLQRGGYTF. As DNA, the CDR3 is TGTGCCAGCAGTTTACAAAGGGGGGGCTACACCTTC.

This chain joins TRBV5-1 and TRBJ1-3; D uncertain. Looked up from germline, CDR1 is SGHRS and CDR2 is YFSETQ. V lost 2 bases and J lost 0, with 9 bases in between. This CDR3 has 15 amino acids. The CDR3 region is CASSFDKTSGNTIYF. DNA for the CDR3: TGCGCCAGCAGCTTCGACAAGACCTCTGGAAACACCATATATTTT.

V gene TRBV6-5 combines with J gene TRBJ2-2; TRBD2 matches 7 bases. This CDR3 spans 15 amino acids. The ends lost 6 bases at V and 3 bases at J; junction bases unmatched: 7. CDR1 is MNHEY, CDR2 SVGAGI, per germline. The CDR3 nucleotides read TGTGCCAGCAGCCCCCAGCGGGGTGACACCGGGGAGCTGTTTTTT. Translated: CASSPQRGDTGELFF.

The J gene is TRBJ2-1, the V gene TRBV13; D is possibly TRBD1 (6 bases). Germline CDR1 PRHDT, CDR2 FYEKMQ (reference sequence). V was cut by 3 bases and J by 1 base, with 19 bases left in between. The CDR3 loop spans 18 amino acids. The CDR3: CASSFSLEIRGSYNEQFF. CDR3 coding DNA: TGTGCCAGCAGCTTTAGTCTAGAAATAAGGGGGTCCTACAATGAGCAGTTCTTC.